Described below is a single T cell receptor beta chain sequence and its context. The antigen is unknown. The sample is drawn from a study of cytomegalovirus exposure and HLA in healthy donors. Whole-study results and caveats: Rare sequences made up most TCRs, while some public TCRs were found in many donors. Trimming of TCR beta V- and J-genes showed a link, identified in a later analysis, to a missense DCLRE1C variant. Analyses of presence/absence relied on an assumption of roughly uniform sequencing depth across donors.

Germline CDR1 is MNHNS and CDR2 is SASEGT. The junction had 5 bases not matched to a gene; V was cut back by 8 bases and J by 0 bases. CDR3 length equals 14 residues. PCR used 60 Vbeta primers and 13 Jbeta primers. The data were produced by immunoSEQ multiplex PCR, yet TCRdb's version contains in-frame clones alone and is incomplete. Seen here are fewer than 100,000 clones, 60% to 80% observed once, and the top ten hold about 3.8%. Sequencing input: PBMCs. The receptor was derived from a middle-aged woman in good health and CMV-seronegative. V and J are TRBV6-1 and TRBJ2-3; 7 bases fit TRBD2. The CDR3 loop is CASEERGSTDTQYF. The CDR3 nucleotides read TGTGCCAGCGAGGAGCGGGGAAGCACAGATACGCAGTATTTT.